The 16 T cell receptor beta chains given below trace back to one sample, sequenced in a study of T cells in Graves' hyperthyroidism and ophthalmopathy. Amplified TCR beta CDR3 regions derived from RNA transcripts. An initial round of RT-PCR targeting the TCR CDR3 relied on the HTBI primer set. Each CDR3 protein is one row after TCRdb ran MiXCR on the multiplex PCR reads. The sample consists of around 290,000 distinct CDR3 sequences, more than 15% of them appearing once. Input material: blood. The receptors originated from a woman between 55 and 75 years old with Graves' ophthalmopathy.

The chain recombines TRBV7-9 with TRBJ2-1; TRBD1 might be the D (5 bases). The CDR3 totals 14 residues. Deletions cut 4 bases from V and 6 bases from J, with 13 bases between. In germline, CDR1 is SEHNR, CDR2 FQNEAQ (reference sequence). The CDR3 region has the DNA TGTGCCAGCAGCTCCCCAAGGGGCAGCAATGAGCAGTTCTTC. Its translation: CASSSPRGSNEQFF.

The chain joins TRBV28 to TRBJ2-7; D assignment may be TRBD1 or TRBD2 (5 bases each). The V end was cut by 5 bases, the J end by 1 base, with 18 bases between. Germline V lookup: CDR1 MDHEN, CDR2 SYDVKM. The CDR3 has 16 residues. The CDR3 region is CASSSLFGTVSYEQYF. DNA for the CDR3: TGTGCCAGCAGTAGTTTGTTTGGGACGGTATCCTACGAGCAGTACTTC.

V and J are TRBV29-1 and TRBJ2-7; 16 nucleotides match TRBD2. The CDR3 runs to 16 residues. Germline values: CDR1 SQVTM, CDR2 ANQGSEA. V was clipped by 4 bases and J by 7 bases; unmatched bases: 10. The CDR3 loop reads CSVGGLAGGNIREQYF. In nucleotides, the CDR3 is TGCAGCGTTGGGGGACTAGCGGGAGGGAACATAAGGGAGCAGTACTTC.

V and J are TRBV7-9 and TRBJ1-6; the match to TRBD1 covers 11 bases. The V gene end was trimmed by 5 bases and the J gene end by 7 bases; junction bases not matched to a gene: 4. Germline-derived CDR1 and CDR2 are SEHNR and FQNEAQ (reference sequence). The CDR3 has 15 residues. The CDR3 bases are TGTGCCAGCAGCCCGGGACAGGGGGACAATTCACCCCTCCACTTT. Amino acid sequence: CASSPGQGDNSPLHF.

This clonotype has a handful of counts. V gene TRBV30 combines with J gene TRBJ1-5; tentatively, D is TRBD1 (5 bases). Germline values: CDR1 GTSNPN, CDR2 SVGIG (reference sequence). Trimming pared 1 base from V and 4 bases from J, leaving 8 bases between. CDR3 length: 13 amino acids. The CDR3 sequence: CAWSGQGNQPQHF. CDR3 bases: TGTGCCTGGAGTGGTCAGGGTAATCAGCCCCAGCATTTT.

This clonotype was detected many times. This chain joins TRBV28 and TRBJ2-7; D not certain. With 7 bases removed from V and 2 bases from J, the gap between germline ends came to 15 bases. This CDR3 region has 14 residues. Germline V gives CDR1 MDHEN, CDR2 SYDVKM. DNA of the CDR3: TGTGCCAGCACCTCCGGGTCGGCGACCTACGAGCAGTACTTC. Its protein is CASTSGSATYEQYF.

This clonotype was seen ten or more times. The chain is built from TRBV7-2 and TRBJ2-1, with D uncertain. CDR1 SGHTA and CDR2 FQGNSA come from the germline V gene. The CDR3 loop spans 13 amino acids. V was cut by 1 base and J by 6 bases, with 7 bases left in between. This chain's CDR3 is CASSLVSVNEQFF. In nucleotides, the CDR3 is TGTGCCAGCAGCTTAGTTTCGGTCAATGAGCAGTTCTTC.

In this sample, this clonotype turned up many times. This chain links TRBV19 with TRBJ2-1; 7 bases agree with TRBD2. V lost 6 bases and J lost 7; bases outside the gene matches: 12. The CDR3 length is 15 residues. The germline V gene encodes CDR1 LNHDA and CDR2 SQIVND (reference sequence). CDR3 amino acids: CASSYTSASGNEQFF. CDR3 coding DNA: TGTGCCAGTAGCTACACTAGCGCGTCGGGGAATGAGCAGTTCTTC. Combining the CDR3 with reference TRBV19 and TRBJ2-1 gives the whole variable domain DGGITQSPKYLFRKEGQNVTLSCEQNLNHDAMYWYRQDPGQGLRLIYYSQIVNDFQKGDIAEGYSVSREKKESFPLTVTSAQKNPTAFYLCASSYTSASGNEQFFGPGTRLTVL.

This clonotype was detected ten times or more. The chain uses TRBV15 and TRBJ2-5, with TRBD2 matching 9 bases. The CDR3 is 14 residues long. CDR1 and CDR2 (germline): LNHNV, YYDKDF (reference sequence). Germline trimming cut 5 bases from V and 4 bases from J; bases unmatched to any gene: 5. The chain's CDR3 is CATSSRGGGETQYF. The DNA of the CDR3 is TGTGCCACCAGCTCGCGGGGGGGCGGAGAGACCCAGTACTTC.

This clonotype was observed many times. The rearrangement joins TRBV27 to TRBJ2-3, with D maybe TRBD2 (5 bases). Germline assignment: CDR1 MNHEY and CDR2 SMNVEV (reference sequence). Trimming pared 2 bases from V and 1 base from J, leaving 10 bases between. This CDR3 has 15 residues. DNA for the CDR3: TGTGCCAGCAGTTTAGTCCAGAGGGGCACAGATACGCAGTATTTT. This gives the protein CASSLVQRGTDTQYF.

V and J are TRBV7-2 and TRBJ2-3, with TRBD2 matching 7 bases. CDR1 and CDR2 from the germline V gene are SGHTA and FQGNSA. V was clipped by 0 bases and J by 0 bases; unmatched bases: 6. CDR3 length equals 17 residues. The CDR3 here is CASSLAPSGTSTDTQYF. As DNA, the CDR3 is TGTGCCAGCAGCTTAGCGCCTAGCGGAACTAGCACAGATACGCAGTATTTT.

This sequence joins TRBV15 and TRBJ2-7; D tentatively fits TRBD1 or TRBD2 (5 bases each). This CDR3 has 15 residues. V was shortened by 0 bases and J by 6 bases, with 15 bases between the two germline ends. CDR1 and CDR2 (germline): LNHNV, YYDKDF (reference sequence). For the CDR3, the DNA is TGTGCCACCAGCAGAGATTCGAGGGGCTTTGGCGAGCAGTACTTC. This gives the protein CATSRDSRGFGEQYF. Supplemented by reference TRBV15 and TRBJ2-7, the full variable domain reads DAMVIQNPRYQVTQFGKPVTLSCSQTLNHNVMYWYQQKSSQAPKLLFHYYDKDFNNEADTPDNFQSRRPNTSFCFLDIRSPGLGDTAMYLCATSRDSRGFGEQYFGPGTRLTVT.

In this sample, this clonotype turned up many times. This chain uses TRBV18 with TRBJ2-7, with 8 bases fitting TRBD2. The junction had 7 bases not matched to a gene; V was cut back by 3 bases and J by 3 bases. This CDR3 spans 15 amino acids. Germline V gene data show CDR1 as KGHSH and CDR2 as LQKENI. The CDR3 loop is CASSPRLAPSYEQYF. Written as DNA, the CDR3 is TGTGCCAGCTCACCCCGACTAGCGCCCAGCTACGAGCAGTACTTC. Complete variable domain (other parts from reference TRBV18 and TRBJ2-7): NAGVMQNPRHLVRRRGQEARLRCSPMKGHSHVYWYRQLPEEGLKFMVYLQKENIIDESGMPKERFSAEFPKEGPSILRIQQVVRGDSAAYFCASSPRLAPSYEQYFGPGTRLTVT.

Concerning this clonotype: Relative to the germline gene, one junction end is altered; a read error may explain this. The J gene is TRBJ2-3, the V gene TRBV12-3 or TRBV12-4; a possible D gene is TRBD2 (5 bases). This CDR3 comprises 14 residues. The CDR3 spells CASSPSEGAETQYF. Here the CDR3 DNA reads TGTGCCAGCAGTCCCTCCGAGGGCGCAGAAACGCAGTATTTT.

This clonotype was detected a few times. The chain carries TRBV19 and TRBJ2-3; D assignment may be TRBD1 or TRBD2 (5 bases each). CDR3 length: 17 amino acids. Looked up from germline, CDR1 is LNHDA and CDR2 is SQIVND (reference sequence). The ends were cut back, 9 bases at V and 2 bases at J, with 24 bases in the middle. The CDR3 sequence is CASHERGGASYTDTQYF. The CDR3 coding sequence is TGTGCCAGCCACGAGAGGGGCGGTGCCTCCTACACAGATACGCAGTATTTT. Combining the CDR3 with reference TRBV19 and TRBJ2-3 gives the whole variable domain DGGITQSPKYLFRKEGQNVTLSCEQNLNHDAMYWYRQDPGQGLRLIYYSQIVNDFQKGDIAEGYSVSREKKESFPLTVTSAQKNPTAFYLCASHERGGASYTDTQYFGPGTRLTVL.

Worth noting for this clonotype: A much larger clonotype is one base distant, so this may be a read error. A read error is likely, as this CDR3 ends without the conserved phenylalanine or tryptophan. The gene calls are TRBV12-3 or TRBV12-4 and TRBJ1-1, with 11 bases that match TRBD1. V gave up 6 bases and J gave up 1 base; unmatched junction bases: 7. This CDR3 is built from 16 residues. The CDR3 protein is CASSIGTGGGNTEAFS. The DNA of the CDR3 is TGTGCCAGCAGCATCGGGACAGGGGGAGGGAACACTGAAGCTTTCTCT.